The source of this T cell receptor (beta chain) is a study of cytomegalovirus exposure and HLA in healthy donors. The CDR3 totals 14 residues. Germline CDR1 and CDR2: MDHEN and SYDVKM. V was trimmed by 2 bases and J by 0 bases, leaving 8 bases between them. The table came from immunoSEQ multiplex PCR; TCRdb's copy has only in-frame clones and leaves some out. The sample comprises a few hundred thousand clones, roughly 88% of which are singletons, and 0.84% rests with the top ten. This sequence was found in a woman aged 18 to 35 in good health and CMV-seronegative. Sequencing was carried out using PBMCs. V usage is TRBV28 and J usage is TRBJ2-7, with TRBD2 as a possible D gene (6 bases). The CDR3 reads CASSLDGSSYEQYF. The DNA of the CDR3 is TGTGCCAGCAGTTTAGACGGGAGCTCCTACGAGCAGTACTTC.